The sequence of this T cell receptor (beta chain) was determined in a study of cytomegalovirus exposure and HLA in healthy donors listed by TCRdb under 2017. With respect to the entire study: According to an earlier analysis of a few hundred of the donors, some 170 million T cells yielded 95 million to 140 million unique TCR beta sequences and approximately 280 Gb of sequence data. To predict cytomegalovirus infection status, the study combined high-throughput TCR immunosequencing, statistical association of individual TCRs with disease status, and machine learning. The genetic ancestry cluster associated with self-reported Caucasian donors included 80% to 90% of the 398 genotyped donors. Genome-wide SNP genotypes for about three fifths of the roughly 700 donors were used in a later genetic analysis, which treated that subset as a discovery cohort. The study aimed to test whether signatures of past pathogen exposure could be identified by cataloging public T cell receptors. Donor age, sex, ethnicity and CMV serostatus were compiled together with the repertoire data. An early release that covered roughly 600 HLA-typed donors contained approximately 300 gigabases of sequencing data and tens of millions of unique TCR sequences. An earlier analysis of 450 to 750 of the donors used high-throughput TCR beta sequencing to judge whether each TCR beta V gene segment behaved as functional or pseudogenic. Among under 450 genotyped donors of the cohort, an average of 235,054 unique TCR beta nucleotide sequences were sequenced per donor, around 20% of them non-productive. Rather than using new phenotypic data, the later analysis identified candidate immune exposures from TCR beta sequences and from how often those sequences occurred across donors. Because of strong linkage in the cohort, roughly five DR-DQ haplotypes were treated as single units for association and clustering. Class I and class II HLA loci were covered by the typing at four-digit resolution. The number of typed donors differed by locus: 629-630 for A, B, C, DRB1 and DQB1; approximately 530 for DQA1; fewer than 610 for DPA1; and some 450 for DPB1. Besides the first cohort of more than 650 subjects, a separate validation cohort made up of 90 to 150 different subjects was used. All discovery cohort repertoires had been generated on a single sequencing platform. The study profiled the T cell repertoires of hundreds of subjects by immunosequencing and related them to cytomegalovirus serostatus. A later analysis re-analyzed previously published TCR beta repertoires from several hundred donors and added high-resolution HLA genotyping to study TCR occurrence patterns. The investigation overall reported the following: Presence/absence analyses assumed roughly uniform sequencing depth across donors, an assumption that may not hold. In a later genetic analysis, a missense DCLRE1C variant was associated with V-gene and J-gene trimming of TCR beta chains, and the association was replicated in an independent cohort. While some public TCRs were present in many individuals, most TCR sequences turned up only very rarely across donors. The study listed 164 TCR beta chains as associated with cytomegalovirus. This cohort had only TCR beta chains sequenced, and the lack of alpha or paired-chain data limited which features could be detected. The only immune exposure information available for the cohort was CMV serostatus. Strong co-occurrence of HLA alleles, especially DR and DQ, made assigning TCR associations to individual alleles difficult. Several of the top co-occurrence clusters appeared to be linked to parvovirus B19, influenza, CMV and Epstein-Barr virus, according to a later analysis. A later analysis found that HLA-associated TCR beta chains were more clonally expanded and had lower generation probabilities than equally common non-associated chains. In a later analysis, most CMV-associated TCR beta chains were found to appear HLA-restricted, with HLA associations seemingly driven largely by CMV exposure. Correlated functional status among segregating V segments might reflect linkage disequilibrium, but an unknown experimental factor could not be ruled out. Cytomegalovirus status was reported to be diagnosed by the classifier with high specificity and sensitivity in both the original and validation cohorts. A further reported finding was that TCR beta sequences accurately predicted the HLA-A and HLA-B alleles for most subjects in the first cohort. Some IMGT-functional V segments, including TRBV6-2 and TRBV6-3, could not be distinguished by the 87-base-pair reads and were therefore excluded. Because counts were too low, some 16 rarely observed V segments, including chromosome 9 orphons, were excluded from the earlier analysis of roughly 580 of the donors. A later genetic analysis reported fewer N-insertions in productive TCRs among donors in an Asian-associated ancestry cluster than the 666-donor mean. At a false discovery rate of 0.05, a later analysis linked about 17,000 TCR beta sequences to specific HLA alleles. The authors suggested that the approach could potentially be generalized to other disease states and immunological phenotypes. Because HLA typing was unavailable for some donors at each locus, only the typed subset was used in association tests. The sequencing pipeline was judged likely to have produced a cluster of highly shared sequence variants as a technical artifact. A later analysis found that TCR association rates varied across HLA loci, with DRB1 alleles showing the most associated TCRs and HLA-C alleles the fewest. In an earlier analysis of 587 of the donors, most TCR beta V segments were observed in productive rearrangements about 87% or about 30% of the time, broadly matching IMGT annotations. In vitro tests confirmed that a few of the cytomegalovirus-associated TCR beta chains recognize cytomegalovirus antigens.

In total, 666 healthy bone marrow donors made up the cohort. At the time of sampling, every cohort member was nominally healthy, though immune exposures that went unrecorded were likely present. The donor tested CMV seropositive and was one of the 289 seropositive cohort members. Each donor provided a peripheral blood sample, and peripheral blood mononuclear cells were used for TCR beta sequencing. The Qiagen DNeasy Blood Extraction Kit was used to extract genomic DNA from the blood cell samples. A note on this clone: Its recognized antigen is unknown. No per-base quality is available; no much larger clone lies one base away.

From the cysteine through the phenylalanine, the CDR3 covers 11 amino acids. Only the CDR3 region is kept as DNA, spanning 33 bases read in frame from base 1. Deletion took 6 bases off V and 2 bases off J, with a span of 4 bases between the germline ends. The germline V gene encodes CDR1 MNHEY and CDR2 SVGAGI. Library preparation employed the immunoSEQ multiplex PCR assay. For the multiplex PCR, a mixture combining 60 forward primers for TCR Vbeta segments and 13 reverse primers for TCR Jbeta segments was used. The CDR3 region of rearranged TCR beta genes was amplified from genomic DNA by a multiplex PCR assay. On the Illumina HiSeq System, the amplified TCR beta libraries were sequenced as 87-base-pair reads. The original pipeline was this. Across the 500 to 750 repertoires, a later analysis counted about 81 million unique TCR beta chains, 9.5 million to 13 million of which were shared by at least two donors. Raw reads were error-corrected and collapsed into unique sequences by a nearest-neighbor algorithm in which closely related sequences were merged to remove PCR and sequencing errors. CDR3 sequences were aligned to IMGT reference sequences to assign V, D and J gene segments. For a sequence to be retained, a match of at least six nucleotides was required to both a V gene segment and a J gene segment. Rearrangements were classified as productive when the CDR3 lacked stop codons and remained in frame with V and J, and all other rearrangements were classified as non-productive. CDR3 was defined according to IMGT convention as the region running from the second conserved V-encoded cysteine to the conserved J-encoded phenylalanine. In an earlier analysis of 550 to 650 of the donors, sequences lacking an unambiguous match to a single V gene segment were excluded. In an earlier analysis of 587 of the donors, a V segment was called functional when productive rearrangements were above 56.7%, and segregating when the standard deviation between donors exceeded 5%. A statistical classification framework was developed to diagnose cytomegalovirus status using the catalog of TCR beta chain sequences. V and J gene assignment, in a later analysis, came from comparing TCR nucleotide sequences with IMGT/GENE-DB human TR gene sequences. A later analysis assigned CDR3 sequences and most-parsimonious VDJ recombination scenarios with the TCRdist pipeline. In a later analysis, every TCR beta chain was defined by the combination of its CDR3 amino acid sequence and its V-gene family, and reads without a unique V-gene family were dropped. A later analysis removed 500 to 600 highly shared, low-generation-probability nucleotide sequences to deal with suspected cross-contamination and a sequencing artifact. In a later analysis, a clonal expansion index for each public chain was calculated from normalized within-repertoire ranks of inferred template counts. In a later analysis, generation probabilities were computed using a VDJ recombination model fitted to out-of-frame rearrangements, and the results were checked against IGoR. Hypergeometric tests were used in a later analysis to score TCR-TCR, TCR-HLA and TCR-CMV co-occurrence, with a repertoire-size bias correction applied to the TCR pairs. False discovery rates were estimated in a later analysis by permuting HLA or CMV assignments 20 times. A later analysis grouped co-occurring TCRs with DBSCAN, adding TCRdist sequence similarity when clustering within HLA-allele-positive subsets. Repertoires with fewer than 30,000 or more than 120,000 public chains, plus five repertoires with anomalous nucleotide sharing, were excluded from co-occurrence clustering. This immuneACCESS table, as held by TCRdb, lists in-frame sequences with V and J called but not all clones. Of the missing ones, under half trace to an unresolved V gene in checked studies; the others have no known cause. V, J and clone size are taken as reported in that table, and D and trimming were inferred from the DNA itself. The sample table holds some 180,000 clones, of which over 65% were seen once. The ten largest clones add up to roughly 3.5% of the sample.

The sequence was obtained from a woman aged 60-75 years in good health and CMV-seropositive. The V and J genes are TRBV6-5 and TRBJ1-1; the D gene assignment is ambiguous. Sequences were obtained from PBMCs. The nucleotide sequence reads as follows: TGTGCCAGCAGACTCAACACTGAAGCTTTCTTT. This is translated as CASRLNTEAFF.